These 16 T cell receptor beta chains were all obtained from the same sample, sequenced in a study of shared clonotypes between healthy human individuals. Sequencing was performed with immunoSEQ multiplex PCR; in TCRdb, only in-frame clones are kept and a portion is missing. This table has roughly 1.4 million clones, 98% appearing once. The sample taken for sequencing was naive CD4+ T cells sorted from blood. As to subset: CD45RA+ positively selected. All receptors come from a man aged 30-40 years in good health.

The chain recombines TRBV10-2 with TRBJ2-7, with D possibly being TRBD1 (5 bases). Germline CDR1 and CDR2: WSHSY and SAAADI. Trimming removed 0 bases from V and 2 bases from J, with 14 bases in between. The CDR3 spans 16 residues. The CDR3 DNA follows: TGCGCCAGCAGTGAGTCGGTGGGGCCCCTTACCTACGAGCAGTACTTC. As protein: CASSESVGPLTYEQYF.

The chain recombines TRBV5-1 with TRBJ2-3, with no clear D. The CDR3 totals 13 residues. Trimming took off 7 bases at V and 2 bases at J, with 11 bases between the two ends. Germline V CDR1 and CDR2: SGHRS, YFSETQ. CDR3 in amino acids: CASGEQNTDTQYF. CDR3 coding DNA: TGCGCCAGCGGGGAACAGAACACAGATACGCAGTATTTT.

On this clone itself: Other nucleotide sequences from this sample produce the same CDR3. The J gene is TRBJ2-3, the V gene TRBV9; tentative D call: TRBD2 (6 bases). The CDR3 has 16 amino acids. V lost 0 bases and J lost 0, with 11 bases in between. The germline CDR1 and CDR2 sequences are SGDLS and YYNGEE. CDR3 protein: CASSVELAVSTDTQYF. Written as DNA, the CDR3 is TGTGCCAGCAGCGTAGAACTAGCCGTTAGCACAGATACGCAGTATTTT.

On this clone: Other DNA sequences from this sample encode an identical CDR3 as well. The CDR3 nucleotides are TGCGCCAGCAGCTTGACTAGCGGGAGAACAGATACGCAGTATTTT. This encodes CASSLTSGRTDTQYF. The gene calls are TRBV5-1 and TRBJ2-3; 11 bases line up with TRBD2. Looked up from germline, CDR1 is SGHRS and CDR2 is YFSETQ. V lost 1 base to trimming and J lost 3 bases; unmatched junction nucleotides: 1. CDR3 length: 15 amino acids.

The chain couples TRBV4-3 to TRBJ2-7; 9 nucleotides align to TRBD2. This CDR3 region has 16 residues. J gave up 4 bases and V 0 bases, and 7 bases lay outside the gene matches. CDR1 and CDR2 from the germline V gene are LGHNA and YSLEER. The CDR3 DNA reads TGCGCCAGCAGCCAAGAAATGGCGGGAGGGCCTTACGAGCAGTACTTC. It yields the protein CASSQEMAGGPYEQYF.

The chain carries TRBV7-2 and TRBJ2-3; D remains ambiguous. V was shortened by 1 base and J by 8 bases, with 13 bases between the two germline ends. The CDR3 length is 14 residues. From germline, CDR1 is SGHTA and CDR2 FQGNSA. The CDR3 loop is CASSLDKGLVTQYF. The CDR3 coding sequence is TGTGCCAGCAGCTTAGACAAAGGTCTGGTTACGCAGTATTTT.

The rearrangement links TRBV28 to TRBJ1-2, with 8 bases fitting TRBD1. V shed 4 bases and J 4 bases; nucleotides not matched to a gene: 5. Germline V gene sequence: CDR1 MDHEN, CDR2 SYDVKM. The CDR3 spans 14 residues. CDR3 loop: CASSSQGAFYGYTF. Written as DNA, the CDR3 is TGTGCCAGCAGTTCTCAGGGGGCTTTCTATGGCTACACCTTC.

V usage is TRBV7-8 and J usage is TRBJ2-7; no definite D call. From germline, CDR1 is SGHVS and CDR2 FQNEAQ. V lost 1 base to trimming and J lost 0 bases, with 16 bases between them. CDR3 length: 17 residues. The CDR3 here is CASSLESMAASSYEQYF. CDR3 coding DNA: TGTGCCAGCAGCTTAGAGTCTATGGCAGCTAGCTCCTACGAGCAGTACTTC.

The chain is built from TRBV29-1 and TRBJ2-4; D possibly corresponds to TRBD2 (7 bases). V lost 4 bases and J 5 bases, leaving 12 bases between the germline ends. Germline CDR1 and CDR2: SQVTM and ANQGSEA. The CDR3 is 13 amino acids. CDR3 loop: CSVGGGHQNIQYF. CDR3 sequence (DNA): TGCAGCGTTGGGGGGGGCCACCAAAACATTCAGTACTTC.

This clone appeared a single time. The chain is built from TRBV28 and TRBJ1-5; weak D call: TRBD1 (5 bases). The V gene lost 5 bases and the J gene lost 5 bases, with 22 bases spanning the gap. The CDR3 sequence is 17 residues long. The germline gives CDR1 MDHEN, CDR2 SYDVKM. For the CDR3, the DNA is TGTGCCAGCAGTACTCCCCCGACAGAAGACGCCGATCAGCCCCAGCATTTT. This gives the protein CASSTPPTEDADQPQHF.

The chain has TRBV11-2 and TRBJ2-1, with D unclear. Germline CDR1 is SGHAT and CDR2 is FQNNGV. Trimming stripped 1 base from V and 5 bases from J, with 15 bases between. This CDR3 spans 16 amino acids. CDR3 residues: CASSLGQLFLDNEQFF. CDR3 in DNA: TGTGCCAGCAGCTTAGGGCAACTATTCCTTGACAATGAGCAGTTCTTC.

The CDR3 protein is CASSLNRGDTQYF. For the CDR3, the DNA is TGTGCCAGCAGCTTGAACAGGGGAGATACGCAGTATTTT. The V and J genes are TRBV5-8 and TRBJ2-3, with 7 bases identical to TRBD1. Germline loops: CDR1 SGHTS, CDR2 YDEGEE. This CDR3 comprises 13 residues. The V segment lost 1 base and the J segment 5 bases; nucleotides outside the gene matches: 1.

The chain has TRBV18 and TRBJ2-1, with 8 nucleotides matching TRBD1. With 4 bases clipped from V and 2 bases from J, the junction kept 7 bases outside the gene matches. In germline, CDR1 is KGHSH, CDR2 LQKENI. The CDR3 is 16 residues long. CDR3 residues: CASSRPPGQAYNEQFF. The CDR3 nucleotides read TGTGCCAGCTCACGCCCCCCGGGACAGGCCTACAATGAGCAGTTCTTC.

The V gene is TRBV29-1, the J gene TRBJ2-2; 12 bases match TRBD2. Losses at the gene ends were 6 bases for V and 7 bases for J; bases not matched to a gene: 6. Germline V lookup: CDR1 SQVTM, CDR2 ANQGSEA. The CDR3 spans 14 residues. CDR3 residues: CSVQGLAGIGELFF. The CDR3 DNA reads TGCAGCGTCCAGGGACTAGCGGGCATCGGGGAGCTGTTTTTT.

In its sample, this clone was seen once. This rearrangement joins TRBV7-2 to TRBJ2-1, with 7 bases aligning to TRBD2. CDR1 is SGHTA, CDR2 FQGNSA, per germline. CDR3 length: 13 residues. Trimming cost V 6 bases and J 8 bases; bases outside gene matches: 7. CDR3 loop: CASRGTIYHEQFF. The CDR3 nucleotides read TGTGCCAGCAGAGGGACTATTTATCATGAGCAGTTCTTC. Based on the CDR3 plus reference TRBV7-2 and TRBJ2-1, the full variable domain is GAGVSQSPSNKVTEKGKDVELRCDPISGHTALYWYRQSLGQGLEFLIYFQGNSAPDKSGLPSDRFSAERTGGSVSTLTIQRTQQEDSAVYLCASRGTIYHEQFFGPGTRLTVL.

This chain uses TRBV4-2 with TRBJ2-1; tentatively, D is TRBD2 (6 bases). Germline CDR1 LGHNA, CDR2 YNFKEQ. The CDR3 covers 13 residues. V was cut by 1 base and J by 15 bases, with 16 bases left in between. The CDR3 DNA reads TGTGCCAGCAGCCAAGGGGGCGGGAATTTAGCGTTCTTC. Translating gives CASSQGGGNLAFF.